This T cell receptor beta chain was captured by sequencing in a study of shared clonotypes between healthy human individuals. Study results and limitations: Naive CD4 clonotype sharing across four donors was approximately 5.2%.

A remark on this clone: Antigen unknown.

Data came from immunoSEQ multiplex PCR; TCRdb stores just in-frame clones and leaves some out. The sample includes around 690,000 clones, less than 95% of them seen just once. Per germline, CDR1 MNHNS and CDR2 SASEGT. The germline V and J ends were trimmed by 2 bases and 3 bases, with 5 bases remaining between them. The CDR3 consists of 12 residues. The sequencing input was memory CD8+ T cells from PBMCs. Subset in this sample: CD45RO+ cells pooled with CCR7-negative TemRA cells. The origin of this receptor is a man between 18 and 29 years old in good health. Some clones in this sample may be carry-over from other donors' samples. The chain joins TRBV6-1 to TRBJ2-7, with D uncertain. CDR3 DNA sequence: TGTGCCAGCAGTGAAAACGGCTACGAGCAGTACTTC. Amino acid sequence: CASSENGYEQYF.